These T cell receptor beta chains were read from a single sample in a study of blood T cell repertoires in COVID-19. Produced via immunoSEQ multiplex PCR; TCRdb's table is partial and in-frame only. The sample shows approximately 4,900 clones, roughly 89% of them seen only once. What was sequenced was peripheral blood. The receptors were gathered from a human donor in a cohort sampled during active COVID-19. Each CDR3 is given with its conserved first and last residue. The order of the fields is clone size, D gene, V gene, J gene, CDR3 protein, CDR3 DNA. D genes are given only for firm matches. The size of a clone is reported for some rows only, either as once, few or many, or as a class for expanded clones.

-	-	TRBV19	TRBJ2-1	CASSGLFSYNEQFF	TGTGCCAGTAGTGGGCTCTTCTCCTACAATGAGCAGTTCTTC
-	-	TRBV27	TRBJ1-1	CASRSGYGTEAFF	TGTGCCAGCAGATCAGGATATGGTACTGAAGCTTTCTTT
-	TRBD2	TRBV6-5	TRBJ2-1	CASSYSIGLADEQFF	TGTGCCAGCAGTTACTCCATTGGACTAGCCGATGAGCAGTTCTTC
-	TRBD1	TRBV19	TRBJ1-5	CASSTGGGNQPQHF	TGTGCCAGCAGTACAGGGGGCGGCAATCAGCCCCAGCATTTT
-	TRBD1	TRBV29-1	TRBJ1-1	CSVDLRQGVNTEAFF	TGCAGCGTTGATTTGCGACAGGGAGTGAACACTGAAGCTTTCTTT
-	-	TRBV7-2	TRBJ2-5	CASSLGGLIPQETQYF	TGTGCCAGCAGCTTGGGGGGGCTAATACCTCAAGAGACCCAGTACTTC
-	-	TRBV7-8	TRBJ2-4	CASSFGPQATAIKNIQYF	TGTGCCAGCAGCTTCGGTCCTCAAGCGACAGCTATCAAAAACATTCAGTACTTC
-	-	TRBV11-2	TRBJ2-1	CASSSSARGWGQFF	TGTGCCAGCAGCTCCTCGGCCCGGGGATGGGGGCAGTTCTTC
-	TRBD1	TRBV5-1	TRBJ1-1	CASSFGDRRKVTEAFF	TGCGCCAGCAGCTTCGGGGACAGGAGAAAAGTCACTGAAGCTTTCTTT
-	TRBD1	TRBV19	TRBJ1-1	CASSGDGTVPEAFF	TGTGCCAGTTCTGGGGATGGGACAGTCCCTGAAGCTTTCTTT
-	TRBD1	TRBV5-6	TRBJ2-5	CASSPTGTGGETQYF	TGTGCCAGCAGCCCAACCGGGACAGGGGGGGAGACCCAGTACTTC
-	TRBD1	TRBV19	TRBJ2-5	CASSRGQSPQETQYF	TGTGCCAGTAGTAGGGGACAGAGCCCCCAAGAGACCCAGTACTTC
-	-	TRBV6-5	TRBJ1-2	CASSYSQGGNYGYTF	TGTGCCAGCAGTTACTCTCAGGGAGGTAACTATGGCTACACCTTC
-	-	TRBV5-1	TRBJ2-5	CATCSGPGETQYF	TGCGCCACCTGTAGCGGACCCGGGGAGACCCAGTACTTC
few	-	TRBV15	TRBJ1-5	CATRRGAREPQHF	TGTGCCACACGTCGGGGGGCCAGGGAGCCCCAGCATTTT
-	TRBD1	TRBV27	TRBJ2-2	CASSEQGKNTGELFF	TGTGCCAGCAGTGAACAGGGGAAGAACACCGGGGAGCTGTTTTTT
-	TRBD2	TRBV12-5	TRBJ2-4	CASGLLAGGVLAKNIQYF	TGTGCTAGTGGTTTGTTAGCGGGGGGGGTTTTAGCCAAAAACATTCAGTACTTC
-	TRBD1	TRBV30	TRBJ2-6	CAWAGTGRAGANVLTF	TGTGCCTGGGCCGGGACAGGGAGAGCTGGGGCCAACGTCCTGACTTTC
-	-	TRBV3-1/TRBV3-2	TRBJ2-1	CASSQTATPSYNEQFF	TGTGCCAGCAGCCAGACTGCGACTCCCTCCTACAATGAGCAGTTCTTC
-	TRBD1	TRBV7-9	TRBJ1-6	CASSFIQGASSPLHF	TGTGCCAGCAGCTTCATACAGGGGGCGTCCTCACCCCTCCACTTT
once	TRBD2	TRBV29-1	TRBJ2-5	CSVEGRTSGGQYQETQYF	TGCAGCGTTGAAGGGAGGACTAGCGGGGGCCAGTACCAAGAGACCCAGTACTTC
-	-	TRBV5-1	TRBJ1-4	CASSIGAEEEKLFF	TGCGCCAGCAGCATTGGGGCAGAAGAGGAAAAACTGTTTTTT
-	TRBD1	TRBV11-2	TRBJ2-7	CASTPDRGLFYEQYF	TGTGCCAGCACCCCCGACAGGGGGCTTTTTTACGAGCAGTACTTC
-	TRBD1	TRBV6-2/TRBV6-3	TRBJ1-1	CASSRDSAGTEAFF	TGTGCCAGCAGCCGGGACAGCGCGGGCACTGAAGCTTTCTTT
-	-	TRBV13	TRBJ1-4	CASSLQTGPNEKLFF	TGTGCCAGCAGCTTACAGACAGGTCCTAATGAAAAACTGTTTTTT
-	TRBD1	TRBV6-6	TRBJ1-1	CASSPRQGGTEAFF	TGTGCCAGCAGTCCCCGACAGGGCGGGACTGAAGCTTTCTTT
-	TRBD2	TRBV28	TRBJ2-7	CASSPLWTSGRAFEQYF	TGTGCCAGCAGTCCCCTATGGACTAGCGGGAGGGCCTTCGAGCAGTACTTC
-	TRBD2	TRBV18	TRBJ2-1	CASSPFSASGGDNEQFF	TGTGCCAGCTCACCATTTAGTGCTAGCGGGGGAGACAATGAGCAGTTCTTC
-	-	TRBV5-4	TRBJ2-7	CASSFRRGRYEQYF	TGTGCCAGCAGCTTTCGGCGAGGTAGATACGAGCAGTACTTC
-	-	TRBV7-9	TRBJ1-2	CASSSHRVNYGYTF	TGTGCCAGCAGCTCACACAGGGTGAACTATGGCTACACCTTC
once	-	TRBV19	TRBJ1-2	CASSMLSTYGYTF	TGTGCCAGTAGTATGTTGTCTACCTATGGCTACACCTTC
-	-	TRBV4-2	TRBJ1-2	CASSPPLGVSYTF	TGTGCCAGCAGCCCCCCTCTAGGGGTATCCTACACCTTC
-	-	TRBV10-1	TRBJ2-3	CASSGSGVRTDTQYF	TGCGCCAGCAGTGGATCAGGGGTTCGCACAGATACGCAGTATTTT
-	TRBD1	TRBV20-1	TRBJ2-7	CSASYGQEDSYEQYF	TGCAGTGCTAGTTACGGACAGGAGGACTCCTACGAGCAGTACTTC
-	TRBD2	TRBV4-1	TRBJ2-3	CASSQEASGGSIDTQYF	TGCGCCAGCAGCCAAGAGGCTAGCGGGGGGTCTATAGATACGCAGTATTTT
-	-	TRBV7-2	TRBJ2-2	CASSFSRAGELFF	TGTGCCAGCAGCTTTTCCAGGGCCGGGGAGCTGTTTTTT
-	TRBD2	TRBV2	TRBJ2-5	CASKAGGPLETQYF	TGTGCCAGCAAGGCGGGAGGGCCGCTGGAGACCCAGTACTTC
-	TRBD1	TRBV4-3	TRBJ2-7	CASSQGSRGIYEQYF	TGCGCCAGCAGCCAAGGGTCCAGGGGGATTTACGAGCAGTACTTC
-	TRBD2	TRBV10-1	TRBJ2-3	CASSELAGQGTDTQYF	TGCGCCAGCAGTGAATTAGCGGGTCAGGGAACAGATACGCAGTATTTT
-	-	TRBV5-1	TRBJ2-7	CASSLGGTQLYEQYF	TGCGCCAGCAGCTTGGGTGGGACACAACTCTACGAGCAGTACTTC
-	TRBD1	TRBV2	TRBJ2-2	CASSEDGAGGEELFF	TGTGCCAGCAGTGAAGATGGGGCAGGGGGCGAGGAGCTGTTTTTT
-	TRBD2	TRBV28	TRBJ2-3	CASSFTGLAATDTQYF	TGTGCCAGCAGTTTTACTGGACTAGCGGCCACAGATACGCAGTATTTT
-	TRBD1	TRBV28	TRBJ1-2	CATHRGLDSSYGYTF	TGTGCCACCCACAGGGGCCTGGACAGCTCATATGGCTACACCTTC
few	-	TRBV6-5	TRBJ1-6	CASIVLPRDSPLHF	TGTGCCAGCATAGTCCTCCCTCGGGATTCACCCCTCCACTTT
-	TRBD1	TRBV2	TRBJ2-7	CASSHDRGAYEQYF	TGTGCCAGCAGCCACGACAGGGGCGCCTACGAGCAGTACTTC
-	-	TRBV6-5	TRBJ1-2	CASRGSGGYTF	TGTGCCAGCAGAGGGAGTGGTGGCTACACCTTC
-	TRBD2	TRBV5-4	TRBJ2-1	CASSLWTSPHEQFF	TGTGCCAGCAGCCTTTGGACTAGCCCCCATGAGCAGTTCTTC
-	-	TRBV19	TRBJ1-2	CASSRDRRGRYTF	TGTGCCAGTAGTAGAGATCGCAGGGGTCGCTACACCTTC
-	TRBD2	TRBV5-1	TRBJ2-3	CASSPAGVRDTQYF	TGCGCCAGCAGCCCCGCGGGGGTACGAGATACGCAGTATTTT
once	-	TRBV5-1	TRBJ2-7	CASSLAGAVSYEQYF	TGCGCCAGCAGCTTGGCAGGGGCGGTTTCCTACGAGCAGTACTTC
-	TRBD2	TRBV10-3	TRBJ2-3	CATSSGGGSTDTQYF	TGTGCCACCTCTTCCGGCGGGGGTAGCACAGATACGCAGTATTTT
once	TRBD2	TRBV5-4	TRBJ2-2	CASSPGGRGALNTGELFF	TGTGCCAGCAGCCCCGGGGGGCGGGGGGCCCTAAATACCGGGGAGCTGTTTTTT
-	-	TRBV20-1	TRBJ2-5	CSARDWEPEYF	TGCAGTGCTAGAGATTGGGAGCCCGAGTACTTC
-	-	TRBV7-8	TRBJ2-5	CASSIFANLEETQYF	TGTGCCAGCAGCATTTTCGCCAATCTGGAGGAGACCCAGTACTTC
-	TRBD1	TRBV7-2	TRBJ1-5	CASERQGGNQPQHF	TGTGCCAGCGAAAGACAGGGTGGCAATCAGCCCCAGCATTTT